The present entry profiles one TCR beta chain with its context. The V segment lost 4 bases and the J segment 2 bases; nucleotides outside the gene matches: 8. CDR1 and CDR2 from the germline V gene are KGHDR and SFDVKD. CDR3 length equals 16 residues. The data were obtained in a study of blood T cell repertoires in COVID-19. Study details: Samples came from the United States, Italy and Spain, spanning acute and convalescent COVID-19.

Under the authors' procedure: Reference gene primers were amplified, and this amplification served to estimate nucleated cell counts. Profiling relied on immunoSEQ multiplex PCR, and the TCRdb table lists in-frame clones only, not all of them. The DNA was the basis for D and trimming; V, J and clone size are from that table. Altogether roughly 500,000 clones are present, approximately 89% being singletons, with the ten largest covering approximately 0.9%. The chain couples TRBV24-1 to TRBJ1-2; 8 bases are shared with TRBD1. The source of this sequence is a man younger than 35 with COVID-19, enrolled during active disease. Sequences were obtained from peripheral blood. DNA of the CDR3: TGTGCCACCAGTGACCCCGGGACAGGCGTAAACTATGGCTACACCTTC. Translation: CATSDPGTGVNYGYTF.